This T cell receptor beta chain stems from a study of shared clonotypes between healthy human individuals. Findings and limits, study-wide: Though the depth was large, rarefaction showed that sorted-subset sequencing was incomplete. Relative to their counterparts shared across all four donors, non-shared clonotypes exhibited diminished generation probabilities.

This clone was counted once. The antigen remains unidentified. The assay was immunoSEQ multiplex PCR, and TCRdb's table has in-frame clones only and misses some. The sample lists more than 2,000,000 clones; 85% to 95% were seen once. This receptor was taken from a young man in good health. The sample consisted of naive CD4+ T cells sorted from blood. This sample's subset: CD45RA+ positively selected.

The CDR3 region is CASSTVRDSLTDTQYF. The DNA for the CDR3 is TGTGCCAGCAGTACCGTCCGGGACAGCCTCACAGATACGCAGTATTTT. The V gene is TRBV28, the J gene TRBJ2-3, with 7 bases identical to TRBD1. V lost 5 bases and J lost 2; bases outside the gene matches: 10. CDR1 MDHEN and CDR2 SYDVKM come from the germline V gene. This CDR3 is built from 16 residues.